These 8 T cell receptor beta chains share one sample of origin, sequenced in a study of T cell responses to AZD1222 COVID-19 vaccine. Sequenced by immunoSEQ multiplex PCR; TCRdb stores in-frame clones only, minus some. The sample shows fewer than 180,000 clones, 80% to 95% of them seen only once. This specimen was peripheral blood, taken 28 days after the second AZD1222 dose. These TCRs come from an adult who received the AZD1222 COVID-19 vaccine.

J is TRBJ2-1 and V is TRBV28; 12 bases are shared with TRBD2. The CDR3 consists of 14 residues. J gave up 7 bases and V 10 bases, and 8 bases lay outside the gene matches. CDR1 and CDR2 (germline): MDHEN, SYDVKM. In nucleotides, the CDR3 is TGTGCCACTTCCGGACTAGCGGGAAGAAATGAGCAGTTCTTC. This sequence encodes CATSGLAGRNEQFF.

The table lists this clone with a count of one. The CDR3: CASSTHGTGDRDTEAFF. The DNA of the CDR3 is TGTGCCAGCAGCACTCACGGGACAGGTGACAGGGACACTGAAGCTTTCTTT. V is TRBV3-1 (or the pseudogene TRBV3-2) and J is TRBJ1-1; 8 nucleotides agree with TRBD1. J lost 3 bases, V lost 5 bases, and 14 bases had no gene match. The CDR3 is made up of 17 amino acids. Germline-derived CDR1 and CDR2 are LGHDT and YNNKEL (reference sequence).

V usage is TRBV6-1 and J usage is TRBJ2-1; D is unresolved. The germline V gene has CDR1 MNHNS and CDR2 SASEGT. Trimming removed 0 bases at V and 3 bases at J, with 12 bases between. The CDR3 covers 16 residues. CDR3 residues: CASSEALDGYYNEQFF. In nucleotides, the CDR3 is TGTGCCAGCAGTGAAGCGTTGGACGGCTACTACAATGAGCAGTTCTTC.

The chain has TRBV5-6 and TRBJ2-1; D unclear. The CDR3 runs to 15 residues. CDR1 and CDR2 from the germline V gene are SGHDT and YYEEEE. V gave up 1 base and J gave up 7 bases, with 15 bases separating them. This CDR3 is CASSLWMRGLNEQFF. CDR3 DNA: TGTGCCAGCAGCTTGTGGATGAGAGGTTTGAATGAGCAGTTCTTC.

This rearrangement joins TRBV3-1 (or the pseudogene TRBV3-2) to TRBJ1-5; D is unresolved. The CDR3 loop spans 15 amino acids. CDR1 is LGHDT and CDR2 is YNNKEL in the germline V gene (reference sequence). Trimming stripped 0 bases from V and 1 base from J, with 7 bases between. The CDR3 spells CASSQERGSNQPQHF. The CDR3 nucleotides read TGTGCCAGCAGCCAAGAACGGGGAAGCAATCAGCCCCAGCATTTT.

The rearrangement uses TRBV5-1 and TRBJ1-1; D might be TRBD1 (6 bases). CDR3 length equals 14 residues. V was trimmed by 3 bases and J by 4 bases, leaving 13 bases between them. Germline V gene sequence: CDR1 SGHRS, CDR2 YFSETQ. The CDR3 protein is CASSWDEGGTEAFF. Here the CDR3 DNA reads TGCGCCAGCAGCTGGGACGAAGGGGGCACTGAAGCTTTCTTT. Looking up the rest from reference TRBV5-1 and TRBJ1-1 gives the full variable domain: KAGVTQTPRYLIKTRGQQVTLSCSPISGHRSVSWYQQTPGQGLQFLFEYFSETQRNKGNFPGRFSGRQFSNSRSEMNVSTLELGDSALYLCASSWDEGGTEAFFGQGTRLTVV.

J is TRBJ1-4 and V is TRBV7-2, with D unclear. Trimming stripped 2 bases from V and 5 bases from J, with 12 bases between. CDR1 SGHTA and CDR2 FQGNSA come from the germline V gene. The CDR3 loop spans 15 amino acids. CDR3 sequence: CASSLLGGPNEKLFF. CDR3 nucleotide sequence: TGTGCCAGCAGCTTATTGGGAGGCCCCAATGAAAAACTGTTTTTT.

The chain carries TRBV7-8 and TRBJ2-1; 11 bases agree with TRBD2. The length of the CDR3 is 17 residues. From germline, CDR1 is SGHVS and CDR2 FQNEAQ. The V segment lost 4 bases and the J segment 5 bases; nucleotides outside the gene matches: 10. The CDR3 nucleotides read TGTGCCAGCAGCTCTAGTGTAGCGGGGGGGATTCACAATGAGCAGTTCTTC. Its translation is CASSSSVAGGIHNEQFF.